The next 4 T cell receptor beta chains were all read from a single sample in a study of cytomegalovirus exposure and HLA in healthy donors (dated by TCRdb to between 2016 and 2019). Receptor amplification or capture employed the immunoSEQ multiplex PCR assay. For the multiplex PCR, a mixture combining 60 forward primers for TCR Vbeta segments and 13 reverse primers for TCR Jbeta segments was used. In TCRdb, the immuneACCESS table is reduced to in-frame sequences with V and J assigned. These tables do not hold every clone; where another copy was compared, an unresolved V gene accounts for under half, and the others remain unexplained. The sample table records fewer than 200,000 clones; more than 65% of these occur just once. The leading ten clones occupy roughly 1.3% of the sample. Sequenced sample: PBMCs. These TCRs come from a woman aged 50 to 60 in good health and CMV-seronegative.

The sample holds a few counts of this clone. V gene TRBV7-9 combines with J gene TRBJ1-1; weak D call: TRBD1 (5 bases). The length of the CDR3 is 15 residues. CDR1 is SEHNR, CDR2 FQNEAQ, per germline (reference sequence). V lost 5 bases and J 5 bases, leaving 18 bases between the germline ends. DNA for the CDR3: TGTGCCAGCAGCCGGGTGCTTGGGGGGGGGACTGAAGCTTTCTTT. It encodes CASSRVLGGGTEAFF.

The chain couples TRBV9 to TRBJ1-1, with D possibly being TRBD1 (6 bases). V lost 0 bases and J 5 bases, leaving 11 bases between the germline ends. This CDR3 has 14 amino acids. The germline gives CDR1 SGDLS, CDR2 YYNGEE. The chain's CDR3 is CASSVVPGETEAFF. The DNA of the CDR3 is TGTGCCAGCAGCGTAGTGCCAGGGGAGACTGAAGCTTTCTTT.

This rearrangement joins TRBV27 to TRBJ1-5; TRBD1 agrees at 7 bases. V shed 5 bases, J shed 4 bases, and the junction held 5 bases outside the gene matches. Germline values: CDR1 MNHEY, CDR2 SMNVEV (reference sequence). The CDR3 is 14 residues long. The CDR3 is CASSPRTGNQPQHF. Written as DNA, the CDR3 is TGTGCCAGCAGTCCCCGGACAGGTAATCAGCCCCAGCATTTT.

J is TRBJ2-5 and V is TRBV4-3, with 7 bases aligning to TRBD1. The J call may be wrong; the DNA end is better matched by TRBJ2-7. The germline CDR1 and CDR2 sequences are LGHNA and YSLEER. The CDR3 runs 13 residues. The CDR3 protein is CARLDRAAYEQYF. The DNA for the CDR3 is TGCGCCAGGTTAGACAGGGCGGCCTACGAGCAGTACTTC.